Included here is one T cell receptor beta chain sequence, with context. Its antigen remains unidentified. One base away there is no much larger clone; base qualities are not given. The immunoSEQ Assay, a bias-controlled multiplex PCR, was used to amplify TCRbeta CDR3 regions from genomic DNA. On the authors' methods: The number of nucleated cells in each sample was estimated by amplification of reference gene primers within the assay. To quantify the absolute abundance of each unique TCRbeta CDR3 rearrangement, sequence reads were collapsed and filtered. Productive Simpson clonality was computed per sample as the square root of Simpson's diversity index over productive rearrangements. Drawn from immuneACCESS, this table holds only the in-frame rearrangements with V and J called that TCRdb kept. Clones are partly lost; checked studies trace under half to an unresolved V gene and leave the rest unexplained. The DNA gave D and trimming, while V, J and clone size come from that table. This sample gives about 170,000 clones in total; more than 85% of them show up just once. 2.5% of the sample belongs to the ten largest clones.

The CDR3 goes from the cysteine to the phenylalanine over 15 residues. Only the CDR3 DNA stays, 45 bases, in frame from base 1. CDR1 LNHDA and CDR2 SQIVND were looked up in the germline V gene (reference sequence). The junction shows trimming of 3 bases on V and 5 bases on J, plus 17 bases between the germline ends. These data come from a study of blood T cell repertoires in COVID-19 (dated by TCRdb to 2019 to 2021). Concerning the study at large: Samples covering the acute and convalescent phases of COVID-19 were provided by collaborators in the United States, Italy and Spain. The material from the prospective study consisted of cDNA or gDNA derived from T cells, B-cell-depleted T cells, or PBMCs. Deeply sampled blood TCRbeta repertoires from subjects exposed to, actively infected with, or recovered from COVID-19 were included in the dataset. The repertoires were made available in a free public database intended to serve as a resource for research on the immune response to SARS-CoV-2. The samples were drawn from two sources: the first 160 participants of the ongoing ImmuneRACE study, and 1,000 to 1,500 subjects contributed by 6 global collaborators. Nearly every sample came with metadata listing a de-identified subject ID, COVID-19 status, age in years and sex. Where available, HLA class I and class II types were taken from metadata supplied by the sample provider and were not determined by assay-based typing.

The full study reports these points: The quantity of clinical and demographic metadata differed by source and by participant and was supplied without curation.

In Seattle, one collaborating source enrolled patients while the infection was active and tracked those patients longitudinally over the course of disease. Collaborating institutions collected whole blood in K2EDTA tubes following their own protocols. For TCRbeta analysis, collaborators shipped samples as frozen whole blood, isolated PBMCs, or DNA extracted from either of those sample types. The sequencing input was peripheral blood. The source is a woman of 80 years or more with COVID-19, enrolled during active disease. In this chain, TRBV19 is recombined with TRBJ2-7, with TRBD2 tentatively as D gene (5 bases match). The CDR3 protein sequence reads: CASSIVGVRLNEQYF. At the DNA level, the sequence is TGTGCCAGTAGTATTGTGGGAGTTCGCCTAAACGAGCAGTACTTC.